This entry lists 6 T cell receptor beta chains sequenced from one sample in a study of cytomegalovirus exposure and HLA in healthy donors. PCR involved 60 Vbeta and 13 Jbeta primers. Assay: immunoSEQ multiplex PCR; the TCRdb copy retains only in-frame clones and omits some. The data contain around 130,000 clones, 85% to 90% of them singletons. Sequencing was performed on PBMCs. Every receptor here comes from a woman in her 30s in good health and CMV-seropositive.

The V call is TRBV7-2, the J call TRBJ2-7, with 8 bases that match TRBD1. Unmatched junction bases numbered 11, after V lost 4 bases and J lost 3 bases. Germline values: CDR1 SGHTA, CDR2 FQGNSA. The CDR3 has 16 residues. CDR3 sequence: CASSSGQGKVVYEQYF. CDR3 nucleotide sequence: TGTGCCAGCAGCTCAGGACAGGGTAAAGTCGTCTACGAGCAGTACTTC.

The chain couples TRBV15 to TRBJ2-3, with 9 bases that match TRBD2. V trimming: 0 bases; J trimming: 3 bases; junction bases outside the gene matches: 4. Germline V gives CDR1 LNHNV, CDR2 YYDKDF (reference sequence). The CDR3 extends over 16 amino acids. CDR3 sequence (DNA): TGTGCCACCAGCAGAGATCGGGCGGGAGGGACAGATACGCAGTATTTT. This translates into CATSRDRAGGTDTQYF.

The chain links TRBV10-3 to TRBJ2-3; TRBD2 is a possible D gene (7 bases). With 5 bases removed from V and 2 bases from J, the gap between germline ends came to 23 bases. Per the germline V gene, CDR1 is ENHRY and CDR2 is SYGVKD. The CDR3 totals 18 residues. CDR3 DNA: TGTGCCATCAGTCTGGCTCATCGCGGGGGCCCCCTCACAGATACGCAGTATTTT. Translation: CAISLAHRGGPLTDTQYF.

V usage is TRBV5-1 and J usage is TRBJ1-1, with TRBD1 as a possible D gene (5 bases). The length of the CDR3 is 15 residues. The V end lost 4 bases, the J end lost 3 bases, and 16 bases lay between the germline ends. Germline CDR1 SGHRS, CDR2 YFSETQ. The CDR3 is CASSVFGGGDTEAFF. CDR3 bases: TGCGCCAGCAGCGTTTTCGGGGGAGGCGACACTGAAGCTTTCTTT.

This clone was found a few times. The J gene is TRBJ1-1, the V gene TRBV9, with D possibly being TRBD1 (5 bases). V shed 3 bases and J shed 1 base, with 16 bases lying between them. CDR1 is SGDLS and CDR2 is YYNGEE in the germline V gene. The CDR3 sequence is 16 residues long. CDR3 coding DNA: TGTGCCAGCAGCGCCGGGACTCGCCTACAGAACACTGAAGCTTTCTTT. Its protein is CASSAGTRLQNTEAFF.

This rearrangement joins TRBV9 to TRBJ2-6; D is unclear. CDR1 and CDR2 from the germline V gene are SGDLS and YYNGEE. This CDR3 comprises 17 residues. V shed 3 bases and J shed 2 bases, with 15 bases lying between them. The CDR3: CASSDRVLFTGANVLTF. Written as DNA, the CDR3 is TGTGCCAGCAGCGACCGGGTCCTGTTCACTGGGGCCAACGTCCTGACTTTC.